The T cell receptor beta chain under discussion was sequenced for a study of CD8 T cells in ankylosing spondylitis. Overall study findings and caveats: Earlier studies detected some motif variants in reactive arthritis synovial fluid and blood. There was a TCR beta motif, made of several highly homologous variants, that appeared characteristic of ankylosing spondylitis blood. It was reported that disease-linked clones were significantly enriched in matched ankylosing spondylitis synovial fluid.

This clonotype has just a few counts. Its antigen remains unidentified. Quantitative molecular-barcoded 5'-RACE generated the TCR beta libraries. TCRdb recomputed calls from the 5' RACE reads with MiXCR, one row per CDR3 protein. The sample has fewer than 200,000 distinct CDR3 sequences; 9.8% are singletons. The CDR3 spans 12 residues. Germline lookup yields CDR1 SEHNR and CDR2 FQNEAQ (reference sequence). The clonotype comes from a female donor with ankylosing spondylitis or in good health (not recorded which). The rearrangement joins TRBV7-9 to TRBJ2-2; 7 bases are shared with TRBD2. The sample was blood, either unsorted or a sorted T cell fraction (not recorded which). In DNA, the CDR3 is TGTGGCGGGGGTCCGAACACCGGGGAGCTGTTTTTT. It encodes CGGGPNTGELFF.